This is a list of T cell receptor beta chains from one sample in a study of blood T cell repertoires in COVID-19. The table came from immunoSEQ multiplex PCR; TCRdb's copy has only in-frame clones and leaves some out. The sample consists of a few hundred thousand clones, 80% to 90% of them appearing once. What was sequenced was peripheral blood. The origin of the receptors is a woman in her 70s with COVID-19, enrolled during active disease. Both conserved end residues are part of each CDR3. A D gene is named only where the DNA matches it firmly. Size values are once, few and many counts, or a class for expanded clones, and some rows have none.

J gene	clone size	V gene	D gene	CDR3 protein	CDR3 DNA
TRBJ2-7	once	TRBV6-2/TRBV6-3	TRBD2	CASSYTSGLSYEQYF	TGTGCCAGCAGTTACACTAGCGGGCTCTCCTACGAGCAGTACTTC
TRBJ1-6	once	TRBV7-9	TRBD1	CASSPGTDTYNSPLHF	TGTGCCAGCAGCCCTGGGACAGATACATATAATTCACCCCTCCACTTT
TRBJ1-4	-	TRBV4-3	TRBD1	CASSQGWSDRGLEKLFF	TGCGCCAGCAGCCAAGGATGGTCGGACAGGGGGCTCGAAAAACTGTTTTTT
TRBJ1-1	-	TRBV6-4	-	CASSDSAGGAKAFF	TGTGCCAGCAGTGACTCGGCTGGGGGCGCGAAAGCTTTCTTT
TRBJ1-1	-	TRBV9	-	CASSPGGGPINTEAFF	TGTGCCAGCAGCCCGGGGGGAGGCCCAATCAACACTGAAGCTTTCTTT
TRBJ1-4	-	TRBV4-1	-	CASSQAMTRGNEKLFF	TGCGCCAGCAGCCAAGCGATGACAAGGGGAAACGAAAAACTGTTTTTT
TRBJ2-7	once	TRBV11-3	TRBD1	CASSWRRDRSYEQYF	TGTGCCAGCAGCTGGAGACGGGACAGATCCTACGAGCAGTACTTC
TRBJ2-3	-	TRBV28	TRBD2	CASSRTSGRTDTQYF	TGTGCCAGCAGCCGAACTAGCGGGAGGACAGATACGCAGTATTTT
TRBJ2-5	-	TRBV5-4	-	CASSLLRETQYF	TGTGCCAGCAGCTTGCTCCGAGAGACCCAGTACTTC
TRBJ2-1	-	TRBV2	-	CASSEGGFEQFF	TGTGCCAGCAGTGAGGGGGGATTTGAGCAGTTCTTC
TRBJ1-4	-	TRBV7-9	-	CASSYRGNEKLFF	TGTGCCAGCAGCTATAGGGGTAATGAAAAACTGTTTTTT
TRBJ2-3	-	TRBV19	-	CASSAVDTQYF	TGTGCCAGTAGTGCAGTGGATACGCAGTATTTT
TRBJ2-5	-	TRBV6-1	TRBD2	CASSDGLAGEQETQYF	TGTGCCAGCAGTGATGGACTAGCGGGAGAACAAGAGACCCAGTACTTC
TRBJ2-5	-	TRBV7-9	TRBD1	CASIRTGQETQYF	TGTGCCAGCATAAGGACAGGGCAAGAGACCCAGTACTTC
TRBJ1-1	-	TRBV3-1/TRBV3-2	-	CASRDLNTEAFF	TGTGCCAGCCGGGACTTGAACACTGAAGCTTTCTTT
TRBJ2-5	-	TRBV3-1/TRBV3-2	TRBD2	CASSQVLAGGPAEETQYF	TGTGCCAGCAGCCAAGTTCTAGCGGGAGGTCCGGCTGAAGAGACCCAGTACTTC
TRBJ2-7	once	TRBV3-1/TRBV3-2	TRBD1	CASSRQGAASYEQYF	TGTGCCAGCAGCCGACAGGGGGCAGCTTCCTACGAGCAGTACTTC
TRBJ2-3	-	TRBV11-1	TRBD2	CASSPSLAESTDTQYF	TGTGCCAGCAGCCCCAGTCTAGCGGAAAGCACAGATACGCAGTATTTT
TRBJ1-4	-	TRBV18	-	CASSPPPGTTNEKLFF	TGTGCCAGCTCACCACCACCGGGAACAACTAATGAAAAACTGTTTTTT
TRBJ1-1	-	TRBV28	-	CASSLSLTEAFF	TGTGCCAGCAGTTTATCACTCACTGAAGCTTTCTTT
TRBJ2-2	-	TRBV7-9	TRBD1	CASSWGQGNTGELFF	TGTGCCAGCAGCTGGGGACAGGGGAACACCGGGGAGCTGTTTTTT
TRBJ1-1	-	TRBV6-6	-	CASSYSGGRTEAFF	TGTGCCAGCAGTTACTCGGGGGGGCGGACTGAAGCTTTCTTT
TRBJ2-7	-	TRBV2	-	CASKKDGRGYEQYF	TGTGCCAGCAAAAAGGACGGGAGAGGATACGAGCAGTACTTC
TRBJ1-6	-	TRBV5-1	-	CASSLGGSWSPLHF	TGCGCCAGCAGCTTGGGAGGGTCTTGGTCACCCCTCCACTTT
TRBJ1-5	-	TRBV10-3	TRBD1	CAISRDSSNQPQHF	TGTGCCATCAGTAGGGACAGTAGCAATCAGCCCCAGCATTTT
TRBJ1-2	-	TRBV27	TRBD1	CASSLFFPGGGNYGYTF	TGTGCCAGCAGTTTATTTTTTCCAGGGGGCGGCAACTATGGCTACACCTTC
TRBJ1-5	-	TRBV12-3/TRBV12-4	-	CASSYRVWQPQHF	TGTGCCAGCAGTTACAGGGTCTGGCAGCCCCAGCATTTT
TRBJ2-2	once	TRBV18	TRBD1	CASSLQGEHTGELFF	TGTGCCAGCTCATTACAGGGGGAGCACACCGGGGAGCTGTTTTTT
TRBJ1-6	-	TRBV2	TRBD1	CASTSRQGWDSPLHF	TGTGCCAGCACTTCTAGACAGGGGTGGGATTCACCCCTCCACTTT
TRBJ2-7	-	TRBV3-1/TRBV3-2	TRBD2	CASSPSAGVTYEQYF	TGTGCCAGCAGCCCCTCGGCGGGAGTGACCTACGAGCAGTACTTC
TRBJ2-2	-	TRBV12-3/TRBV12-4	-	CASSLYSAGELFF	TGTGCCAGCAGTTTATATAGTGCCGGGGAGCTGTTTTTT
TRBJ2-5	-	TRBV24-1	-	CATSALRQETQYF	TGTGCCACCAGTGCACTTCGGCAAGAGACCCAGTACTTC
TRBJ1-1	-	TRBV29-1	TRBD1	CSVGFGQGGGTEAFF	TGCAGCGTTGGATTCGGACAGGGGGGAGGCACTGAAGCTTTCTTT
TRBJ1-1	few	TRBV18	-	CASSPQREVSTEAFF	TGTGCCAGCTCACCGCAACGCGAAGTAAGCACTGAAGCTTTCTTT
TRBJ2-7	-	TRBV20-1	-	CSPRKVGEQYF	TGCAGTCCCAGGAAGGTCGGCGAGCAGTACTTC
TRBJ1-5	once	TRBV11-3	-	CASSFGPNQPQHF	TGTGCCAGCAGCTTTGGGCCCAATCAGCCCCAGCATTTT
TRBJ1-2	-	TRBV9	-	CASSVEEDYGYTF	TGTGCCAGCAGCGTAGAAGAGGACTATGGCTACACCTTC
TRBJ1-1	-	TRBV30	-	CAWSGGVTSNTEAFF	TGTGCCTGGAGTGGGGGGGTCACATCGAACACTGAAGCTTTCTTT
TRBJ1-6	-	TRBV30	-	CAWRALYNSPLHF	TGTGCCTGGAGAGCGCTCTATAATTCACCCCTCCACTTT
TRBJ2-6	-	TRBV28	-	CASSPPGNSGANVLTF	TGTGCCAGCAGTCCCCCAGGGAACTCTGGGGCCAACGTCCTGACTTTC
TRBJ1-1	-	TRBV7-8	-	CASSLQGRGNTEAFF	TGTGCCAGCAGCTTACAGGGTAGAGGTAACACTGAAGCTTTCTTT
TRBJ1-1	-	TRBV11-3	-	CASSQTGQSEGFF	TGTGCCAGCAGCCAAACGGGACAAAGCGAGGGTTTCTTT
TRBJ1-6	-	TRBV5-4	-	CASSFDRLNSPLHF	TGTGCCAGCAGCTTTGACCGACTGAATTCACCCCTCCACTTT
TRBJ1-1	-	TRBV10-3	-	CAISVRGDTEAFF	TGTGCCATCAGTGTTCGGGGAGACACTGAAGCTTTCTTT
TRBJ2-1	-	TRBV29-1	-	CSVEGQIEQFF	TGCAGCGTTGAAGGTCAGATCGAGCAGTTCTTC